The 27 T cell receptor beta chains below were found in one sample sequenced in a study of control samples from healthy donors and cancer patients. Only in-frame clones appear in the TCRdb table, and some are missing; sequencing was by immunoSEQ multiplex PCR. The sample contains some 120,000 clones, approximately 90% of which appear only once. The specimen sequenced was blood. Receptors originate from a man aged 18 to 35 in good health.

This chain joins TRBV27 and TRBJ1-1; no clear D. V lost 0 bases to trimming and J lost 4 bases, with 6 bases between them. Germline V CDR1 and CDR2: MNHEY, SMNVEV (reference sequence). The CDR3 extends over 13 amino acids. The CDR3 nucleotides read TGTGCCAGCAGTTTATCGACGGCCACTGAAGCTTTCTTT. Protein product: CASSLSTATEAFF.

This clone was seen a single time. The CDR3 DNA reads TGCGCCAGCAGCCACTCAGTGGCCACTGAAGCTTTCTTT. It codes for CASSHSVATEAFF. The chain carries TRBV4-1 and TRBJ1-1; no firm D call. The V gene's germline CDR1 is MGHRA and CDR2 YSYEKL. The V and J ends lost 3 bases and 4 bases respectively, with 9 bases between them. CDR3 length equals 13 residues.

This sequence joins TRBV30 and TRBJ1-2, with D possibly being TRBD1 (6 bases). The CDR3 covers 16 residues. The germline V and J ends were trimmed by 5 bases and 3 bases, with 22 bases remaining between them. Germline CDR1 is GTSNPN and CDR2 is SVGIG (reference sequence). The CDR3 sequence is CAWRRGGGGSHYGYTF. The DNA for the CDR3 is TGTGCCTGGCGGAGGGGAGGTGGGGGCAGTCACTATGGCTACACCTTC.

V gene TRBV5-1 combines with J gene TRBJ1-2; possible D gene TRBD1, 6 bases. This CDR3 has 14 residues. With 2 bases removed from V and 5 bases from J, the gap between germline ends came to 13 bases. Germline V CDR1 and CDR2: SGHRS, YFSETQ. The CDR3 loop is CASSFSGEAYGYTF. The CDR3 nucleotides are TGCGCCAGCAGCTTTTCAGGGGAAGCTTATGGCTACACCTTC.

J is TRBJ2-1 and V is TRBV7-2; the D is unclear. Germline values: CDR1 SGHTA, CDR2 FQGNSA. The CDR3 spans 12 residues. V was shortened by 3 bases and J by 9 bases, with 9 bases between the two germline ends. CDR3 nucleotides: TGTGCCAGCAGCTTTGGATGGGGTGAGCAGTTCTTC. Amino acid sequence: CASSFGWGEQFF. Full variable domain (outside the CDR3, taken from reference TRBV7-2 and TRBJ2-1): GAGVSQSPSNKVTEKGKDVELRCDPISGHTALYWYRQSLGQGLEFLIYFQGNSAPDKSGLPSDRFSAERTGGSVSTLTIQRTQQEDSAVYLCASSFGWGEQFFGPGTRLTVL.

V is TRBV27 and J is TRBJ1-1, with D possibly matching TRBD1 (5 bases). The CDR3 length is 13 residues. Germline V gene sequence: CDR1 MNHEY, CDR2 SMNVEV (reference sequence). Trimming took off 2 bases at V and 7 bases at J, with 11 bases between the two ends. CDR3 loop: CASSLIRQGEAFF. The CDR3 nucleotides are TGTGCCAGCAGTTTAATAAGGCAGGGTGAAGCTTTCTTT.

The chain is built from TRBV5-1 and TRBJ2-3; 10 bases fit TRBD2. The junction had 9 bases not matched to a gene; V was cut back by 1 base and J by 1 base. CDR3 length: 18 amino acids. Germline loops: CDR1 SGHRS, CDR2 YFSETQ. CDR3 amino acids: CASSLLSSGGLGTDTQYF. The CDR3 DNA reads TGCGCCAGCAGCTTGCTGAGTAGCGGGGGGTTAGGCACAGATACGCAGTATTTT.

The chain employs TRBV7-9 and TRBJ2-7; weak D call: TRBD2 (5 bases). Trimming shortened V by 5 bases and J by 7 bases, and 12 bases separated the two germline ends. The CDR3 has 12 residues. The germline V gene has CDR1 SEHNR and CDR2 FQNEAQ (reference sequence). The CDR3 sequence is CASSSGRKEQYF. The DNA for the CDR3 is TGTGCCAGCAGCAGCGGCCGTAAGGAGCAGTACTTC.

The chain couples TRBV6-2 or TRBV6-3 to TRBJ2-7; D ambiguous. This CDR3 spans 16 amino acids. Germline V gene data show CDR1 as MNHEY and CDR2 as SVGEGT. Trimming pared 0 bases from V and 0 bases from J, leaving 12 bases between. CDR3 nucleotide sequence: TGTGCCAGCAGTTACTCTGGGCTAACGACCTCCTACGAGCAGTACTTC. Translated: CASSYSGLTTSYEQYF.

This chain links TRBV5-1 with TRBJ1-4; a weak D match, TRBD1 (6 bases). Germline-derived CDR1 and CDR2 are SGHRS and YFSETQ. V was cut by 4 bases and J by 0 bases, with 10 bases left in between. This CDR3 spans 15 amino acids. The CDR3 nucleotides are TGCGCCAGCAGCACAGACAGGTCAACTAATGAAAAACTGTTTTTT. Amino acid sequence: CASSTDRSTNEKLFF.

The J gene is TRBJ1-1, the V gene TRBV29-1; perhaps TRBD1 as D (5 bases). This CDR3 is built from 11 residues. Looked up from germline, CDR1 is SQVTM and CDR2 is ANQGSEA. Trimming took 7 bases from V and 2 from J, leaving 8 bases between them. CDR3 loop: CSGQGNTEAFF. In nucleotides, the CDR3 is TGCAGCGGGCAGGGAAACACTGAAGCTTTCTTT.

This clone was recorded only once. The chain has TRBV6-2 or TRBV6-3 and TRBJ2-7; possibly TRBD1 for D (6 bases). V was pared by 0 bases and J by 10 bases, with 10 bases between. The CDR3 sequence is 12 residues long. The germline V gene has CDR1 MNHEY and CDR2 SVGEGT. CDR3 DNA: TGTGCCAGCAGTTACTCGGTCGGGACACAGTACTTC. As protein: CASSYSVGTQYF.

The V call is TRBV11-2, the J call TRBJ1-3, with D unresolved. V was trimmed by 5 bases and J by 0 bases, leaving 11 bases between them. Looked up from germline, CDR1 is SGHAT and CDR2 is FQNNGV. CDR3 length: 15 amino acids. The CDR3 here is CASSVTLGSGNTIYF. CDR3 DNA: TGTGCCAGCAGCGTTACTTTAGGCTCTGGAAACACCATATATTTT.

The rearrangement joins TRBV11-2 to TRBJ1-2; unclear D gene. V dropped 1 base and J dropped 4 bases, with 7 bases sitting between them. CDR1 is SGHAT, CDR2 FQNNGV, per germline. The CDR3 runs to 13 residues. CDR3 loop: CASSLGGSYGYTF. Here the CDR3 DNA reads TGTGCCAGCAGCTTAGGGGGTAGCTATGGCTACACCTTC.

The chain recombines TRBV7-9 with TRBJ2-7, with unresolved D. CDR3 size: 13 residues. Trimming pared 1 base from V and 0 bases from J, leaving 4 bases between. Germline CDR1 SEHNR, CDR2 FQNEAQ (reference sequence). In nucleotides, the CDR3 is TGTGCCAGCAGCTTAGGTATCTCCTACGAGCAGTACTTC. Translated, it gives CASSLGISYEQYF.

CDR3 DNA: TGTGCCAGCAGTGAACCCCGGGAAGGTGGAAGCTCCTACGAGCAGTACTTC. It is translated as CASSEPREGGSSYEQYF. V usage is TRBV2 and J usage is TRBJ2-7, with D possibly TRBD2 on 5 matching bases. Trimming took off 2 bases at V and 0 bases at J, with 17 bases between the two ends. The CDR3 extends over 17 amino acids. Germline V lookup: CDR1 SNHLY, CDR2 FYNNEI.

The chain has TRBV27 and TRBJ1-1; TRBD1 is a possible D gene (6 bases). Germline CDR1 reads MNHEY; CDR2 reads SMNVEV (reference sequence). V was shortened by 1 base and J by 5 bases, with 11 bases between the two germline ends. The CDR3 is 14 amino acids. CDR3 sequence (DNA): TGTGCCAGCAGTTTATACAGGGCGGAAACTGAAGCTTTCTTT. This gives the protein CASSLYRAETEAFF.

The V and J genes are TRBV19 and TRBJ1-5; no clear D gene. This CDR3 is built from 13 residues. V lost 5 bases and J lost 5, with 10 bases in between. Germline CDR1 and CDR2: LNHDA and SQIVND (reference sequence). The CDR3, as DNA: TGTGCCAGTAGTGGGAGAAGTCATCAGCCCCAGCATTTT. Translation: CASSGRSHQPQHF. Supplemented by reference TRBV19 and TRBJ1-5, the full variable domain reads DGGITQSPKYLFRKEGQNVTLSCEQNLNHDAMYWYRQDPGQGLRLIYYSQIVNDFQKGDIAEGYSVSREKKESFPLTVTSAQKNPTAFYLCASSGRSHQPQHFGDGTRLSIL.

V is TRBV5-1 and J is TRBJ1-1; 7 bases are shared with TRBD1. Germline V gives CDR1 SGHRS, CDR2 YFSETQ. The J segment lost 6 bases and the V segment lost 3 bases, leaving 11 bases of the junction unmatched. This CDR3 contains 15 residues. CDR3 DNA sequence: TGCGCCAGCAGCTCAATAGACAGGGAAGGGGCTGAAGCTTTCTTT. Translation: CASSSIDREGAEAFF.

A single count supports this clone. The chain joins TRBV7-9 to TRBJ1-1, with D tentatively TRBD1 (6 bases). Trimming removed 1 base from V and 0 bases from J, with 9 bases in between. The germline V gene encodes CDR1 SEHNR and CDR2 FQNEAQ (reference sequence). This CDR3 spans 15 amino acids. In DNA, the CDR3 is TGTGCCAGCAGCTTAGTTGAGGGGGTGAACACTGAAGCTTTCTTT. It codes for CASSLVEGVNTEAFF.

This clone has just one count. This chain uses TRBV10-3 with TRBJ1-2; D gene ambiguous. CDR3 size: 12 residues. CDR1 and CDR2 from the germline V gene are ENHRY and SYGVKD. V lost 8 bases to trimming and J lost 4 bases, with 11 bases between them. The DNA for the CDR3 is TGTGCCATCGCAGGAGACTCCTATGGCTACACCTTC. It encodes CAIAGDSYGYTF.

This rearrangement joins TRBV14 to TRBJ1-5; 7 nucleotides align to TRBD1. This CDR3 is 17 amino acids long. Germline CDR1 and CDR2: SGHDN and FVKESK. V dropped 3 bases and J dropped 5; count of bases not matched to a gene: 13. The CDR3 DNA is TGTGCCAGCAGCCAGCCGACAGGGTCGCTTCAGTATCAGCCCCAGCATTTT. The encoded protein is CASSQPTGSLQYQPQHF.

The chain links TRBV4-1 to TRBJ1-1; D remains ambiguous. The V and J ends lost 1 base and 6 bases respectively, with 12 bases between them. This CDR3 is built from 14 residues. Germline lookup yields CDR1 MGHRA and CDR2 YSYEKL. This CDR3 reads CASSQVQHVPEAFF. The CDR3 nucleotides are TGCGCCAGCAGCCAAGTTCAACACGTCCCTGAAGCTTTCTTT.

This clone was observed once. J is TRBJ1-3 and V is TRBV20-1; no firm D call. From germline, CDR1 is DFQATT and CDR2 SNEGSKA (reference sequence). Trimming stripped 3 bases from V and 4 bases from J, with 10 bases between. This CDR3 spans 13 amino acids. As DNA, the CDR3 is TGCAGTGCTAGTGAGGGATTCGGAAACACCATATATTTT. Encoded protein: CSASEGFGNTIYF.

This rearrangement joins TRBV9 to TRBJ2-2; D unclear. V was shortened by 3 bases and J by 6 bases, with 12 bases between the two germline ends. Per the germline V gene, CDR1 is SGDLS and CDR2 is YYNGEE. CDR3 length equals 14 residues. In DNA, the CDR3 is TGTGCCAGCAGCGCACCACGTGGGGCCGGGGAGCTGTTTTTT. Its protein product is CASSAPRGAGELFF.

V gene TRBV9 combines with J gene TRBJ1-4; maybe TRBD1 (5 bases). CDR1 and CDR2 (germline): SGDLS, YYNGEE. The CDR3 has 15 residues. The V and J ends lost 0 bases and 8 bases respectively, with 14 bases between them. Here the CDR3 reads CASSVGGSGMEKLFF. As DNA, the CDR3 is TGTGCCAGCAGCGTAGGAGGGTCAGGGATGGAAAAACTGTTTTTT.

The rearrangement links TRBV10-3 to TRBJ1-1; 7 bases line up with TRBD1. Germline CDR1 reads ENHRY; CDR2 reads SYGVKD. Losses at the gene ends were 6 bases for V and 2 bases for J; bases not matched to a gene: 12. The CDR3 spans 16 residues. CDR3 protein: CAIREPFDRVNTEAFF. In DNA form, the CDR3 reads TGTGCCATCAGGGAACCCTTTGACAGGGTCAACACTGAAGCTTTCTTT.